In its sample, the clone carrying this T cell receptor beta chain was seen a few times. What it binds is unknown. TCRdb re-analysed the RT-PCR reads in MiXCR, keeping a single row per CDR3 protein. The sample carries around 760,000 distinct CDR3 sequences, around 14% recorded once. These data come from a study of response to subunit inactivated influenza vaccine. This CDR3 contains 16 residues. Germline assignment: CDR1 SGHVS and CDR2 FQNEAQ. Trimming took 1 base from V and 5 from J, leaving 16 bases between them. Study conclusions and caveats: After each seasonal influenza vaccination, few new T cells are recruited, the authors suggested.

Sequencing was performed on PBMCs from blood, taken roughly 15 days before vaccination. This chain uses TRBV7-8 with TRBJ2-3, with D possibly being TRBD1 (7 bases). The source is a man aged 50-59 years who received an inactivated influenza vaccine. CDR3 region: CASSLVRQGGRDTQYF. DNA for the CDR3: TGTGCCAGCAGCTTAGTTCGGCAGGGGGGACGAGATACGCAGTATTTT.